A single sample gave rise to the 15 T cell receptor beta chains below, sequenced in a study of identical twins. TCRdb itself ran the 5' RACE reads through MiXCR, one entry per CDR3 protein. This table has hundreds of thousands of distinct CDR3 sequences, approximately 6.1% appearing once. The material sequenced was naive T cells sorted from blood. The receptor source for this set is a man aged 18 to 29 in good health.

The chain couples TRBV28 to TRBJ2-1; 8 bases line up with TRBD1. This CDR3 comprises 18 residues. V trimming: 4 bases; J trimming: 1 base; junction bases outside the gene matches: 12. CDR1 MDHEN and CDR2 SYDVKM come from the germline V gene. CDR3 protein: CASSSLVSGTGSYNEQFF. The CDR3 nucleotides read TGTGCCAGCAGTTCCCTCGTCTCCGGGACAGGTTCCTACAATGAGCAGTTCTTC.

The chain carries TRBV5-1 and TRBJ2-3; possible D gene TRBD1, 6 bases. The V and J ends lost 7 bases and 0 bases respectively, with 15 bases between them. The CDR3 extends over 15 amino acids. Germline CDR1 is SGHRS and CDR2 is YFSETQ. CDR3 sequence (DNA): TGCGCCAGCTGCGGACAGAGTTCTAGCACAGATACGCAGTATTTT. Translating it yields CASCGQSSSTDTQYF.

The chain links TRBV14 to TRBJ1-5; TRBD1 is a possible D gene (5 bases). The CDR3 totals 14 residues. V lost 5 bases, J lost 4 bases, and 12 bases lay in between. CDR1 is SGHDN and CDR2 is FVKESK in the germline V gene. CDR3 in amino acids: CASSVAGRNQPQHF. CDR3 DNA: TGTGCCAGCAGCGTTGCAGGGAGAAATCAGCCCCAGCATTTT.

This clonotype was detected many times. The V call is TRBV20-1, the J call TRBJ1-6, with D unresolved. The CDR3 is made up of 16 amino acids. V lost 5 bases and J 4 bases, leaving 18 bases between the germline ends. CDR1 is DFQATT and CDR2 is SNEGSKA in the germline V gene (reference sequence). The CDR3 bases are TGCAGTGCTCCTGAAATACCGACGTCGTATAATTCACCCCTCCACTTT. Its translation: CSAPEIPTSYNSPLHF.

The table lists this clonotype with many counts. V usage is TRBV4-1 and J usage is TRBJ2-7; D is ambiguous. The CDR3 sequence is 15 residues long. The germline V gene has CDR1 MGHRA and CDR2 YSYEKL. The ends were cut back, 0 bases at V and 2 bases at J, with 11 bases in the middle. The CDR3 loop reads CASSQDMYGTYEQYV. For the CDR3, the DNA is TGCGCCAGCAGCCAAGATATGTACGGAACCTACGAGCAGTACGTC.

This clonotype was recorded a few times. This chain links TRBV7-2 with TRBJ2-1; possible D gene TRBD2, 6 bases. CDR1 and CDR2 from the germline V gene are SGHTA and FQGNSA. Trimming cost V 4 bases and J 7 bases, with 23 bases left between them. The CDR3 is 17 amino acids. The CDR3 region has the DNA TGTGCCAGCAGCTCTCAGCCAGGGCGGGAACCCGGGAATGAGCAGTTCTTC. Translating gives CASSSQPGREPGNEQFF.

The sample holds many counts of this clonotype. The chain joins TRBV27 to TRBJ2-4; maybe TRBD2 (6 bases). Trimming removed 5 bases from V and 8 bases from J, with 7 bases in between. This CDR3 has 11 amino acids. Looked up from germline, CDR1 is MNHEY and CDR2 is SMNVEV (reference sequence). The CDR3 sequence is CASSGGYIQYF. Written as DNA, the CDR3 is TGTGCCAGCAGTGGGGGGTACATTCAGTACTTC.

J is TRBJ2-1 and V is TRBV12-3 or TRBV12-4, with 8 bases matching TRBD2. V gave up 1 base and J gave up 10 bases; unmatched junction bases: 12. This CDR3 is built from 16 residues. CDR3 nucleotides: TGTGCCAGCAGTTTAGTGGCTAGCGGGTCCGTTGCGGAGCAGTTCTTC. Amino acids: CASSLVASGSVAEQFF.

This clonotype was seen a few times. The chain combines TRBV4-3 with TRBJ2-3, with 11 bases aligning to TRBD2. V shed 1 base and J 4 bases; nucleotides not matched to a gene: 7. There are 17 residues in the CDR3. CDR1 is LGHNA and CDR2 is YSLEER in the germline V gene. DNA of the CDR3: TGCGCCAGCAGCCAAGTAACTAGCGGGAGTATATCAGATACGCAGTATTTT. It encodes CASSQVTSGSISDTQYF.

This clonotype was picked up a small number of times. The chain couples TRBV18 to TRBJ2-3, with a weak D call TRBD2 (5 bases). Trimming stripped 4 bases from V and 6 bases from J, with 17 bases between. Germline CDR1 is KGHSH and CDR2 is LQKENI. The CDR3 sequence is 15 residues long. CDR3 in DNA: TGTGCCAGCTCACTCGGACTCACCCTCGAGGATACGCAGTATTTT. Protein product: CASSLGLTLEDTQYF.

The rearrangement joins TRBV20-1 to TRBJ1-2, with 8 bases that match TRBD1. CDR1 and CDR2 (germline): DFQATT, SNEGSKA (reference sequence). The CDR3 has 14 residues. J gave up 1 base and V 5 bases, and 6 bases lay outside the gene matches. Here the CDR3 reads CSAYGDRSNYGYTF. In DNA form, the CDR3 reads TGCAGTGCTTACGGGGACAGGAGTAACTATGGCTACACCTTC.

This clonotype has more than one count but fewer than ten. This chain uses TRBV11-2 with TRBJ2-3, with 11 bases aligning to TRBD2. Looked up from germline, CDR1 is SGHAT and CDR2 is FQNNGV. J gave up 5 bases and V 0 bases, and 10 bases lay outside the gene matches. This CDR3 has 18 residues. CDR3: CASSLDLQLAGELDTQYF. Here the CDR3 DNA reads TGTGCCAGCAGCTTAGATCTCCAACTAGCGGGAGAACTAGATACGCAGTATTTT. The full variable domain, completed using reference TRBV11-2 and TRBJ2-3, is EAGVAQSPRYKIIEKRQSVAFWCNPISGHATLYWYQQILGQGPKLLIQFQNNGVVDDSQLPKDRFSAERLKGVDSTLKIQPAKLEDSAVYLCASSLDLQLAGELDTQYFGPGTRLTVL.

Notes on this clonotype: It may be a read error: a sequence one base away is much more abundant. In this CDR3 the conserved last residue, phenylalanine or tryptophan, is missing, so a read error is likely. The chain links TRBV5-1 to TRBJ2-5; 11 bases map to TRBD1. Per germline, CDR1 SGHRS and CDR2 YFSETQ. The CDR3 covers 16 residues. J was trimmed by 5 bases and V by 4 bases; bases with no gene match: 10. The CDR3 region is CASSMRTGGVEETQYV. For the CDR3, the DNA is TGCGCCAGCAGCATGCGGACAGGGGGCGTCGAGGAGACCCAGTACGTC.

This clonotype showed up many times. V is TRBV6-1 and J is TRBJ1-5; 10 bases map to TRBD1. Germline CDR1 MNHNS, CDR2 SASEGT. V shed 6 bases, J shed 5 bases, and the junction held 7 bases outside the gene matches. CDR3 length equals 15 residues. The CDR3, as DNA: TGTGCCAGCAGACCGGGACAGGGGCCCCATCAGCCCCAGCATTTT. Protein sequence: CASRPGQGPHQPQHF.

In this sample, this clonotype turned up many times. The genes are TRBV7-2 and TRBJ2-3, with D possibly TRBD2 on 6 matching bases. The germline V gene has CDR1 SGHTA and CDR2 FQGNSA. V was pared by 3 bases and J by 4 bases, with 11 bases between. The CDR3 runs to 14 residues. The CDR3 DNA sequence: TGTGCCAGCAGCTTCGCGGGATTCGCAGATACGCAGTATTTT. Protein product: CASSFAGFADTQYF.